Detailed here is one TCR beta chain. This entry comes from a study of blood T cell repertoires in COVID-19. In the study overall: There were acute and convalescent COVID-19 samples, and they came from the United States, Italy and Spain. T cells, B-cell-depleted T cells, or PBMCs supplied cDNA or gDNA.

Study processing details: For nucleated cells, counts were estimated from reference gene primer amplification. Generated by immunoSEQ multiplex PCR, the TCRdb table keeps only in-frame clones and is missing some. The V and J calls and clone size come from that table; D and trimming were worked out from the DNA. Here the sample spans fewer than 200,000 clones, roughly 81% being singletons. Germline V gene lookup returns CDR1 MNHEY and CDR2 SVGAGI. The CDR3 is 14 residues long. V lost 6 bases and J lost 7, with 13 bases in between. The sequencing input was peripheral blood. This chain joins TRBV6-5 and TRBJ1-6, with a possible D match to TRBD1 (6 bases). This sequence was found in a man between 40 and 49 years old who had recovered from COVID-19. The CDR3 DNA follows: TGTGCCAGCAGACAGGGCAGGCAGAATTCACCCCTCCACTTT. It encodes CASRQGRQNSPLHF.